Listed here is a single T cell receptor beta chain. Its antigen is still unknown. This record belongs to a study of CD8 T cells in ankylosing spondylitis. Study outcomes and limitations: In the blood and synovial fluid of reactive arthritis, some motif variants had been previously reported. Characteristic of ankylosing spondylitis blood, it appeared, was a TCR beta motif comprising several highly homologous variants. Reportedly, matched ankylosing spondylitis synovial fluid was significantly enriched for disease-linked clones.

This CDR3 is built from 14 residues. Looked up from germline, CDR1 is MNHEY and CDR2 is SVGEGT. With 5 bases removed from V and 2 bases from J, the gap between germline ends came to 13 bases. TCRdb processed the 5' RACE reads anew with MiXCR; each CDR3 protein has one entry. The table lists around 890,000 distinct CDR3 sequences, roughly 10% of them singletons, with approximately 0.5% in the top ten. Source material: blood, either unsorted or a sorted T cell fraction (not recorded which). The chain links TRBV6-2 or TRBV6-3 to TRBJ2-7; D remains ambiguous. This clonotype was sampled from a male donor with ankylosing spondylitis. The CDR3 spells CASSGWSETYEQYF. CDR3 DNA: TGTGCCAGCAGTGGTTGGTCGGAGACCTACGAGCAGTACTTC.